This T cell receptor (beta chain) was captured in a study of T-cell memory formation after mild COVID-19. Across the study: Clustering of TCRs was largely donor specific. Study results and caveats: From day 15 to 85, contracting clones were balanced between CD4 and CD8, whereas later expanders leaned toward CD4+.

About this clonotype: The antigen is not known.

The germline V gene has CDR1 DFQATT and CDR2 SNEGSKA (reference sequence). This CDR3 spans 15 amino acids. The ends lost 1 base at V and 3 bases at J; junction bases unmatched: 9. UMIs and sample barcodes were carried by the TCR alpha and TCR beta cDNA libraries that 5'RACE produced using constant-segment primers. TCRdb reanalysed the 5' RACE reads using MiXCR and keeps one entry per CDR3 protein. Among some 150,000 distinct CDR3 sequences listed, under 30% were seen once. The sequence was obtained from an adult woman who had mild COVID-19 (a few samples of this study predate the infection). Cell type and time point are not known. This chain joins TRBV20-1 and TRBJ2-7; TRBD1 agrees at 7 bases. Sequencing was carried out using PBMCs or a T cell subset sorted from them (not recorded which). CDR3 DNA sequence: TGCAGTGCTAGAGTCCTCGGACAGGCGGTCTACGAGCAGTACTTC. Encoded protein: CSARVLGQAVYEQYF.